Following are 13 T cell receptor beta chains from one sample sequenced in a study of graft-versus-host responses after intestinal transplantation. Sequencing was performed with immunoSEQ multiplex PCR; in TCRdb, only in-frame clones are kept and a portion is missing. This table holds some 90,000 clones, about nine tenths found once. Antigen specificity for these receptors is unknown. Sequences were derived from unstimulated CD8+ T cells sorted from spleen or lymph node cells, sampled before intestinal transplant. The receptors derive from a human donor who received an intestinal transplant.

DNA for the CDR3: TGTGCCAGCAGCTTAGATGGGCCTGAAGCTTTCTTT. Translation: CASSLDGPEAFF. The rearrangement uses TRBV11-2 and TRBJ1-1, with D unresolved. Trimming cost V 0 bases and J 6 bases, with 5 bases left between them. Per germline, CDR1 SGHAT and CDR2 FQNNGV. This CDR3 has 12 amino acids.

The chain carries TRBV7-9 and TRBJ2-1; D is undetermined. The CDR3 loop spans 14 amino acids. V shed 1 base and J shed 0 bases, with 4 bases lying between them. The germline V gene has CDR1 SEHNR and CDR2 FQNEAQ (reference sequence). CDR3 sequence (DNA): TGTGCCAGCAGCTTAGAGTCCTCCTACAATGAGCAGTTCTTC. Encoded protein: CASSLESSYNEQFF.

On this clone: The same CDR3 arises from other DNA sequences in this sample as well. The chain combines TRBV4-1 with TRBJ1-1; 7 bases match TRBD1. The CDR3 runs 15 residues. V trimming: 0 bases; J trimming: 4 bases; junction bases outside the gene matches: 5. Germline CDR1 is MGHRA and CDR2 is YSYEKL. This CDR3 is CASSQDRTGVTEAFF. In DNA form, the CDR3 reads TGCGCCAGCAGCCAAGATCGTACAGGGGTCACTGAAGCTTTCTTT.

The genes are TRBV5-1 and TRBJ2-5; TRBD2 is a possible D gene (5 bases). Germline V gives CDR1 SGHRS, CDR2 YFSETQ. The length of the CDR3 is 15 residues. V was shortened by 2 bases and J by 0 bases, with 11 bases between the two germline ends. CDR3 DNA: TGCGCCAGCAGCTTCCATTGGGAGTACCAAGAGACCCAGTACTTC. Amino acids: CASSFHWEYQETQYF. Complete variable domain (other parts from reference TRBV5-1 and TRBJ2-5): KAGVTQTPRYLIKTRGQQVTLSCSPISGHRSVSWYQQTPGQGLQFLFEYFSETQRNKGNFPGRFSGRQFSNSRSEMNVSTLELGDSALYLCASSFHWEYQETQYFGPGTRLLVL.

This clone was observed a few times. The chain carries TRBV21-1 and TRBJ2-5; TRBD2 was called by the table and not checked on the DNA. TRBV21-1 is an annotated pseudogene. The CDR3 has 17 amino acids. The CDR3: CASTCSRSGELQETQYF. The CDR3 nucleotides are TGTGCCAGCACCTGTTCGCGGAGCGGGGAACTCCAAGAGACCCAGTACTTC.

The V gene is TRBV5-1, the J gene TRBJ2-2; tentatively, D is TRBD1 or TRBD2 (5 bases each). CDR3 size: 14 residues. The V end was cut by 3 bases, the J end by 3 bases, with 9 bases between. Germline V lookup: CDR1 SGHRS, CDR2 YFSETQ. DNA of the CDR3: TGCGCCAGCAGCTCGATGGGGGACACCGGGGAGCTGTTTTTT. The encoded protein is CASSSMGDTGELFF. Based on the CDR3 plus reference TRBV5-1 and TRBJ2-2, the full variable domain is KAGVTQTPRYLIKTRGQQVTLSCSPISGHRSVSWYQQTPGQGLQFLFEYFSETQRNKGNFPGRFSGRQFSNSRSEMNVSTLELGDSALYLCASSSMGDTGELFFGEGSRLTVL.

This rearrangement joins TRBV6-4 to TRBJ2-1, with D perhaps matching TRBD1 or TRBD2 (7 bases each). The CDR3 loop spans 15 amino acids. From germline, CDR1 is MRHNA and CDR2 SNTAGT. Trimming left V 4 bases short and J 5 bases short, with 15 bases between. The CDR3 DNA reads TGTGCCAGCAGTGTAGCAGCGGGACAGCACAATGAGCAGTTCTTC. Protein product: CASSVAAGQHNEQFF.

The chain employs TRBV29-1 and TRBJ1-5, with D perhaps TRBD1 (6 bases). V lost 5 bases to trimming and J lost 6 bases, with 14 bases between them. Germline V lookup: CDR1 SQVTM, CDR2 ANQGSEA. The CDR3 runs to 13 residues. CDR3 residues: CSVNRGLGQPQHF. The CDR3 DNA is TGCAGCGTTAATAGGGGGTTGGGTCAGCCCCAGCATTTT.

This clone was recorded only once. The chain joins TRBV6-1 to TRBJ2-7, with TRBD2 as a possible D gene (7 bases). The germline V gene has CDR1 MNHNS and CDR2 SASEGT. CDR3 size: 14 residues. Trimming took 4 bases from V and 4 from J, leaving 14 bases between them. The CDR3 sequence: CASSVLGGGYEQYF. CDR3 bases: TGTGCCAGCAGTGTACTGGGAGGGGGATACGAGCAGTACTTC.

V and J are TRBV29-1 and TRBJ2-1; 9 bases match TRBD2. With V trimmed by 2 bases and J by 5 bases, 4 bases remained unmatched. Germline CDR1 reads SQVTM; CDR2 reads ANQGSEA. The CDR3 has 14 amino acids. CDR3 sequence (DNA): TGCAGCGTTGAATCTGCTAGCGGGAACAATGAGCAGTTCTTC. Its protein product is CSVESASGNNEQFF.

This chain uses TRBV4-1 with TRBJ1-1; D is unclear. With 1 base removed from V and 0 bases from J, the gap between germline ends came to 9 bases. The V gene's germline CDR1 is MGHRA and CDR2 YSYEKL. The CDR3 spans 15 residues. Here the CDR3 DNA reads TGCGCCAGCAGCCAAGTTGCCACCATGAACACTGAAGCTTTCTTT. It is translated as CASSQVATMNTEAFF.

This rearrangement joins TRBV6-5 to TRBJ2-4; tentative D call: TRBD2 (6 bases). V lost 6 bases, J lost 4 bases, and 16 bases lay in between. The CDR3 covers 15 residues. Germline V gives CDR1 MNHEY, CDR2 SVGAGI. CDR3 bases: TGTGCCAGCAGGATGGGGCGGGGAAAAAAAAACATTCAGTACTTC. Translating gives CASRMGRGKKNIQYF.

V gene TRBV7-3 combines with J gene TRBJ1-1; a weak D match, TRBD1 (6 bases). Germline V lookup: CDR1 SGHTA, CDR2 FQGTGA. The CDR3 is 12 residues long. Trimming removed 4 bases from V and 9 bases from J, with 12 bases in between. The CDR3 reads CASSWGQGQAFF. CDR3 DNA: TGTGCCAGCAGCTGGGGGCAGGGGCAAGCTTTCTTT.